These T cell receptor beta chains were read from a single sample in a study of cytomegalovirus exposure and HLA in healthy donors. TCRdb keeps only in-frame clones here, not all; method: immunoSEQ multiplex PCR. The profile shows some 150,000 clones, about 79% of them singletons. Sequenced input: PBMCs. The receptors stem from a woman aged 45-65 years in good health and CMV-seronegative. Both conserved end residues are part of each CDR3. Each record gives: D gene, clone size, J gene, V gene, CDR3 protein, CDR3 DNA. D genes are given only for firm matches. Size is omitted from some rows. Given values are once, few, many or a class for expanded clones.

d_gene: NA; abundance: NA; j_gene: TRBJ1-2; v_gene: TRBV5-1; CDR3aa: CASSPSGGPENGYTF; CDR3nt: TGCGCCAGCAGCCCCTCGGGGGGCCCGGAGAATGGCTACACCTTC
d_gene: NA; abundance: NA; j_gene: TRBJ1-4; v_gene: TRBV5-1; CDR3aa: CASSSNFPREKLFF; CDR3nt: TGCGCCAGCAGCTCGAACTTTCCCCGGGAAAAACTGTTTTTT
d_gene: NA; abundance: NA; j_gene: TRBJ2-1; v_gene: TRBV12-5; CDR3aa: CASGDPQGDHYNEQFF; CDR3nt: TGTGCTAGTGGGGACCCACAGGGAGATCACTACAATGAGCAGTTCTTC
d_gene: TRBD2; abundance: once; j_gene: TRBJ2-7; v_gene: TRBV7-9; CDR3aa: CSSSLLAQEQYF; CDR3nt: TGTTCCAGCAGCTTACTAGCGCAAGAGCAGTACTTC
d_gene: NA; abundance: NA; j_gene: TRBJ2-7; v_gene: TRBV7-8; CDR3aa: CASSPLYEQYF; CDR3nt: TGTGCCAGCAGCCCCCTTTACGAGCAGTACTTC
d_gene: NA; abundance: NA; j_gene: TRBJ1-5; v_gene: TRBV7-2; CDR3aa: CASTHPGQPQHF; CDR3nt: TGTGCCAGCACCCACCCCGGTCAGCCCCAGCATTTT
d_gene: NA; abundance: few; j_gene: TRBJ2-5; v_gene: TRBV9; CDR3aa: CASSLSGRNQETQYF; CDR3nt: TGTGCCAGCAGCTTAAGTGGGAGGAATCAAGAGACCCAGTACTTC
d_gene: NA; abundance: few; j_gene: TRBJ1-4; v_gene: TRBV19; CDR3aa: CASSGQGVAHEKLFF; CDR3nt: TGTGCCAGTAGTGGTCAGGGTGTCGCTCATGAAAAACTGTTTTTT
d_gene: NA; abundance: NA; j_gene: TRBJ1-1; v_gene: TRBV2; CDR3aa: CASSERGYTEAFF; CDR3nt: TGTGCCAGCAGTGAGCGGGGATACACTGAAGCTTTCTTT
d_gene: TRBD2; abundance: once; j_gene: TRBJ2-1; v_gene: TRBV11-3; CDR3aa: CASSKLAGGYNEQFF; CDR3nt: TGTGCCAGCAGCAAACTAGCGGGGGGGTACAATGAGCAGTTCTTC
d_gene: TRBD1; abundance: NA; j_gene: TRBJ1-2; v_gene: TRBV29-1; CDR3aa: CSAGTAASNYGYTF; CDR3nt: TGCAGCGCAGGGACAGCGGCTTCTAACTATGGCTACACCTTC
d_gene: NA; abundance: NA; j_gene: TRBJ2-7; v_gene: TRBV28; CDR3aa: CASSLGRPWAENSYEQYF; CDR3nt: TGTGCCAGCAGTTTGGGCCGTCCGTGGGCAGAGAACTCCTACGAGCAGTACTTC
d_gene: NA; abundance: NA; j_gene: TRBJ1-5; v_gene: TRBV19; CDR3aa: CASGVGRENQPQHF; CDR3nt: TGTGCTAGTGGAGTCGGACGGGAGAATCAGCCCCAGCATTTT
d_gene: NA; abundance: NA; j_gene: TRBJ1-6; v_gene: TRBV5-1; CDR3aa: CASSHASGPNSPLHF; CDR3nt: TGCGCCAGCAGCCATGCTTCAGGGCCAAATTCACCCCTCCACTTT
d_gene: TRBD2; abundance: NA; j_gene: TRBJ2-1; v_gene: TRBV7-8; CDR3aa: CASSFSGRASMFENEQFF; CDR3nt: TGTGCCAGCAGCTTCAGCGGGAGAGCTTCAATGTTTGAGAATGAGCAGTTCTTC
d_gene: TRBD1; abundance: few; j_gene: TRBJ1-1; v_gene: TRBV25-1; CDR3aa: CASSNYRGDTEAFF; CDR3nt: TGTGCCAGCAGCAATTACAGGGGGGACACTGAAGCTTTCTTT
d_gene: NA; abundance: NA; j_gene: TRBJ1-2; v_gene: TRBV28; CDR3aa: CASSLEVNYGYTF; CDR3nt: TGTGCCAGCAGTTTAGAGGTTAACTATGGCTACACCTTC
d_gene: NA; abundance: few; j_gene: TRBJ1-1; v_gene: TRBV18; CDR3aa: CASSLQTGNTEAFF; CDR3nt: TGTGCCAGCTCACTCCAGACGGGGAACACTGAAGCTTTCTTT
d_gene: NA; abundance: NA; j_gene: TRBJ2-1; v_gene: TRBV25-1; CDR3aa: CASSKRVDEQFF; CDR3nt: TGTGCCAGCAGCAAGCGAGTTGATGAGCAGTTCTTC
d_gene: NA; abundance: once; j_gene: TRBJ2-7; v_gene: TRBV4-1; CDR3aa: CASSQDGLAFGEQYF; CDR3nt: TGCGCCAGCAGCCAAGATGGGCTAGCTTTTGGCGAGCAGTACTTC
d_gene: NA; abundance: NA; j_gene: TRBJ1-1; v_gene: TRBV15; CDR3aa: CATSRDKALGSVFF; CDR3nt: TGTGCCACCAGCAGAGATAAAGCGCTCGGGTCAGTTTTCTTT
d_gene: NA; abundance: NA; j_gene: TRBJ2-1; v_gene: TRBV27; CDR3aa: CATWARVGEQFF; CDR3nt: TGTGCCACCTGGGCCAGGGTGGGTGAGCAGTTCTTC
d_gene: NA; abundance: NA; j_gene: TRBJ1-2; v_gene: TRBV30; CDR3aa: CAWYLYGYTF; CDR3nt: TGTGCCTGGTACTTATATGGCTACACCTTC
d_gene: NA; abundance: NA; j_gene: TRBJ2-2; v_gene: TRBV4-3; CDR3aa: CASSQARVTSNTGELFF; CDR3nt: TGCGCCAGCAGCCAAGCCCGAGTAACCTCGAACACCGGGGAGCTGTTTTTT
d_gene: NA; abundance: NA; j_gene: TRBJ2-2; v_gene: TRBV7-8; CDR3aa: CASSLATYSGGELFF; CDR3nt: TGTGCCAGCAGCTTAGCTACATACAGCGGCGGGGAGCTGTTTTTT
d_gene: NA; abundance: NA; j_gene: TRBJ1-2; v_gene: TRBV6-5; CDR3aa: CASSYDGPRGGYGYTF; CDR3nt: TGTGCCAGCAGTTACGACGGGCCCCGGGGTGGCTATGGCTACACCTTC
d_gene: NA; abundance: NA; j_gene: TRBJ1-2; v_gene: TRBV7-8; CDR3aa: CASSRDTTNYGYTF; CDR3nt: TGTGCCAGCAGCCGGGACACCACTAACTATGGCTACACCTTC
d_gene: NA; abundance: few; j_gene: TRBJ1-1; v_gene: TRBV5-4; CDR3aa: CASSPWDTQNTEAFF; CDR3nt: TGTGCCAGCAGCCCCTGGGACACACAGAACACTGAAGCTTTCTTT
d_gene: NA; abundance: NA; j_gene: TRBJ1-6; v_gene: TRBV4-3; CDR3aa: CASSQEAGYNSPLHF; CDR3nt: TGCGCCAGCAGCCAAGAAGCAGGCTATAATTCACCCCTCCACTTT
d_gene: TRBD1; abundance: NA; j_gene: TRBJ1-2; v_gene: TRBV7-8; CDR3aa: CASSSTQGQGSRGYTF; CDR3nt: TGTGCCAGCAGTTCTACACAGGGACAGGGGAGTAGGGGCTACACCTTC
d_gene: TRBD1; abundance: NA; j_gene: TRBJ1-6; v_gene: TRBV2; CDR3aa: CATQYRTGDSPLHF; CDR3nt: TGTGCCACCCAATATAGGACAGGGGACTCACCCCTCCACTTT
d_gene: NA; abundance: few; j_gene: TRBJ2-3; v_gene: TRBV4-2; CDR3aa: CASSQNPSLAKHTDTQYF; CDR3nt: TGTGCCAGCAGCCAGAACCCCTCGCTAGCGAAGCACACAGATACGCAGTATTTT
d_gene: NA; abundance: NA; j_gene: TRBJ1-1; v_gene: TRBV7-8; CDR3aa: CASSYRVTNTEAFF; CDR3nt: TGTGCCAGCAGCTACAGGGTCACGAACACTGAAGCTTTCTTT
d_gene: NA; abundance: NA; j_gene: TRBJ2-1; v_gene: TRBV5-1; CDR3aa: CASSPLVRDSLNEQFF; CDR3nt: TGCGCCAGCAGCCCATTAGTCCGAGACTCCCTGAATGAGCAGTTCTTC
d_gene: NA; abundance: NA; j_gene: TRBJ2-2; v_gene: TRBV18; CDR3aa: CASSPSTGTGELFF; CDR3nt: TGTGCCAGCTCACCATCTACCGGGACCGGGGAGCTGTTTTTT
d_gene: NA; abundance: once; j_gene: TRBJ2-1; v_gene: TRBV7-9; CDR3aa: CSSSLTGGGSEQFF; CDR3nt: TGTTCCAGCAGCTTAACCGGCGGAGGGTCTGAGCAGTTCTTC
d_gene: NA; abundance: NA; j_gene: TRBJ1-5; v_gene: TRBV10-1; CDR3aa: CASNRDGNQPQHF; CDR3nt: TGCGCCAGCAACAGGGATGGCAATCAGCCCCAGCATTTT
d_gene: TRBD2; abundance: NA; j_gene: TRBJ2-1; v_gene: TRBV5-6; CDR3aa: CASSKGLSYNEQFF; CDR3nt: TGTGCCAGCAGCAAGGGACTATCCTACAATGAGCAGTTCTTC
d_gene: NA; abundance: few; j_gene: TRBJ2-5; v_gene: TRBV6-6; CDR3aa: CASSTDQETQYF; CDR3nt: TGTGCCAGCAGTACGGACCAAGAGACCCAGTACTTC
d_gene: TRBD2; abundance: NA; j_gene: TRBJ2-7; v_gene: TRBV19; CDR3aa: CASTQSGRALDEQYF; CDR3nt: TGTGCCAGTACCCAAAGCGGGAGGGCCCTGGACGAGCAGTACTTC
d_gene: TRBD1; abundance: NA; j_gene: TRBJ1-5; v_gene: TRBV27; CDR3aa: CASRTGIDRGQPQHF; CDR3nt: TGTGCCAGCAGAACCGGTATTGACAGGGGGCAGCCCCAGCATTTT
d_gene: NA; abundance: NA; j_gene: TRBJ2-5; v_gene: TRBV5-1; CDR3aa: CASSLVQGQETQYF; CDR3nt: TGCGCCAGCAGCTTGGTTCAGGGGCAAGAGACCCAGTACTTC
d_gene: TRBD2; abundance: NA; j_gene: TRBJ2-7; v_gene: TRBV28; CDR3aa: CASSPPGVAGFYEQYF; CDR3nt: TGTGCCAGCAGTCCCCCCGGGGTAGCGGGGTTCTACGAGCAGTACTTC
d_gene: NA; abundance: NA; j_gene: TRBJ1-3; v_gene: TRBV7-2; CDR3aa: CASSLGGQSGNTIYF; CDR3nt: TGCGCCAGCAGCTTAGGAGGACAGTCTGGAAACACCATATATTTT
d_gene: NA; abundance: NA; j_gene: TRBJ2-3; v_gene: TRBV9; CDR3aa: CASSPFYSDTQYF; CDR3nt: TGTGCCAGCAGCCCGTTTTATTCAGATACGCAGTATTTT
d_gene: TRBD1; abundance: NA; j_gene: TRBJ2-7; v_gene: TRBV18; CDR3aa: CASSQPGQTYEQYF; CDR3nt: TGTGCCAGCTCACAACCGGGACAGACCTACGAGCAGTACTTC
d_gene: NA; abundance: NA; j_gene: TRBJ2-1; v_gene: TRBV6-5; CDR3aa: CASSYPTGEQFF; CDR3nt: TGTGCCAGCAGTTACCCAACGGGTGAGCAGTTCTTC
d_gene: NA; abundance: NA; j_gene: TRBJ1-6; v_gene: TRBV29-1; CDR3aa: CSAQQGPGSPLHF; CDR3nt: TGCAGCGCTCAACAGGGCCCAGGTTCACCCCTCCACTTT
d_gene: NA; abundance: NA; j_gene: TRBJ1-1; v_gene: TRBV7-2; CDR3aa: CASSFMASTEAFF; CDR3nt: TGTGCCAGCAGCTTCATGGCATCCACTGAAGCTTTCTTT
d_gene: TRBD1; abundance: NA; j_gene: TRBJ1-1; v_gene: TRBV29-1; CDR3aa: CSVILLTGVGEAFF; CDR3nt: TGCAGCGTGATCCTCTTGACAGGGGTCGGTGAAGCTTTCTTT
d_gene: TRBD1; abundance: NA; j_gene: TRBJ1-4; v_gene: TRBV6-1; CDR3aa: CASSPTGGNEKLFF; CDR3nt: TGTGCCAGCAGTCCAACAGGGGGTAATGAAAAACTGTTTTTT
d_gene: TRBD1; abundance: NA; j_gene: TRBJ1-5; v_gene: TRBV27; CDR3aa: CASSINRGRQPQHF; CDR3nt: TGTGCCAGCAGCATAAACAGGGGGCGTCAGCCCCAGCATTTT
d_gene: TRBD2; abundance: NA; j_gene: TRBJ2-7; v_gene: TRBV6-5; CDR3aa: CASGGLAGAYEQYF; CDR3nt: TGTGCCAGCGGGGGACTAGCGGGTGCCTACGAGCAGTACTTC
d_gene: NA; abundance: few; j_gene: TRBJ1-2; v_gene: TRBV7-9; CDR3aa: CASSLTGTDYGYTF; CDR3nt: TGTGCCAGCAGCTTAACAGGGACCGACTATGGCTACACCTTC